The T cell receptor beta chain under discussion was sequenced for a study of identical twins. Whole-study findings and limits: Findings came from cross-sectional statistics, without long-term follow-up of donors. Modelling underestimated the level of out-of-frame TCR alpha sharing observed in monozygotic twins.

This clonotype was seen ten or more times. Its antigen remains unidentified. Unique molecular identifiers were present on cDNA, and template switching added a universal primer site. TCRdb re-called the 5' RACE reads with MiXCR, one entry per CDR3 protein. The data contain some 560,000 distinct CDR3 sequences, more than 9% of them singletons. The same data also contributed to another study, on yellow fever vaccine responses in identical twins.

Sequencing was done on a sample of PBMCs. This clonotype originated in a woman younger than 35 in good health.

CDR3 sequence (DNA): TGTGCCAGCAGGGCCACAGGGGGCTCGACGGGCGAGCAGTACTTC. Amino acids: CASRATGGSTGEQYF. The rearrangement uses TRBV6-1 and TRBJ2-7; 9 bases match TRBD1. J lost 6 bases, V lost 6 bases, and 12 bases had no gene match. This CDR3 has 15 amino acids. Germline V gene sequence: CDR1 MNHNS, CDR2 SASEGT.